This T cell receptor beta chain was captured in a study of blood T cells in healthy people across ages. Through a sample-barcoded 5' primer and a J-beta primer mix, a second PCR was run for roughly 7 to 12 cycles. TCRdb independently ran MiXCR on the 5' RACE reads; one entry per CDR3 protein. This table has more than 800,000 distinct CDR3 sequences, 40% to 45% appearing once. This CDR3 has 15 residues. Germline V gives CDR1 MNHNS, CDR2 SASEGT. Peripheral blood, about 9.4 milliliters per donor, was collected. This clonotype originated in a woman aged 55-69 years in good health. V gene TRBV6-1 combines with J gene TRBJ2-5; 9 nucleotides agree with TRBD1. The DNA end is a closer match to TRBJ2-7, so the J assignment may be wrong. The specimen sequenced was blood. DNA of the CDR3: TGTGCCAGCAGTGCCCTCGGGACAGGGTACCACGAGCAGTACTTC. Amino acids: CASSALGTGYHEQYF.